This entry describes one T cell receptor (beta chain). What it binds is unknown. The entry originates in a study of CD8+CD57+ T cells in acquired aplastic anemia. Findings of the study overall: Patients were compared with controls for CD8+ Simpson's diversity, and no significant difference emerged.

Germline CDR1 SGHVS, CDR2 FQNEAQ. The CDR3 sequence is 12 residues long. Trimming shortened V by 1 base and J by 6 bases, and 6 bases separated the two germline ends. CD8+CD57+ cell expansion, shown by flow cytometry, had occurred in the patients selected for sequencing. Genomic DNA, the template, was used for profiling of the TCR beta VDJ and CDR3. From the reads, TCRdb called clonotypes with MiXCR, one entry per CDR3 protein. The data contain more than 150,000 distinct CDR3 sequences, around 50% of them singletons. The sample taken for sequencing was sorted CD4+, CD8+, or CD8+CD57+ T cells (not recorded which) from PBMCs. This TCR derives from a human donor with aplastic anemia. This rearrangement joins TRBV7-8 to TRBJ1-2, with D possibly matching TRBD1 (6 bases). The CDR3 sequence: CASSLEGDGYTF. CDR3 coding DNA: TGTGCCAGCAGCTTAGAGGGGGATGGCTACACCTTC.